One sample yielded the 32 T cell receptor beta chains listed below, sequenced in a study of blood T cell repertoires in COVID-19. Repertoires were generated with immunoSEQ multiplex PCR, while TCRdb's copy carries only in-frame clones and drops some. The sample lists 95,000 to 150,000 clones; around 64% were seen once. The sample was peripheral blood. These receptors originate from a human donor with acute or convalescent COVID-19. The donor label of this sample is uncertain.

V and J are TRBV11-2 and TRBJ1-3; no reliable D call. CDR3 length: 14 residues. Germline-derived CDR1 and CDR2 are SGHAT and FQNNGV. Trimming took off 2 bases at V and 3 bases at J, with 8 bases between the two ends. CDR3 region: CASSLIGVGNTIYF. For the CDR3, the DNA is TGTGCCAGCAGCTTAATCGGGGTTGGAAACACCATATATTTT. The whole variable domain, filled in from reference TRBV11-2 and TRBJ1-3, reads EAGVAQSPRYKIIEKRQSVAFWCNPISGHATLYWYQQILGQGPKLLIQFQNNGVVDDSQLPKDRFSAERLKGVDSTLKIQPAKLEDSAVYLCASSLIGVGNTIYFGEGSWLTVV.

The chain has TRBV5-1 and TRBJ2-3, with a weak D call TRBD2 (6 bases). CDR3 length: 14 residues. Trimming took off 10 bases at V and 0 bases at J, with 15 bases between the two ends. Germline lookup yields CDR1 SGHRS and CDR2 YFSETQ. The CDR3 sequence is CASYPGTSTDTQYF. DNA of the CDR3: TGCGCCTCTTACCCCGGGACTAGCACAGATACGCAGTATTTT.

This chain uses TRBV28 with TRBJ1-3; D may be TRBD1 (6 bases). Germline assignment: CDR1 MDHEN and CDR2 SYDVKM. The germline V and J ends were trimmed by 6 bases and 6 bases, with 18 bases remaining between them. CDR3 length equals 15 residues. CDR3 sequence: CASRPAGGRENTIYF. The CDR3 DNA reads TGTGCCAGCAGGCCCGCGGGGGGGCGGGAAAACACCATATATTTT.

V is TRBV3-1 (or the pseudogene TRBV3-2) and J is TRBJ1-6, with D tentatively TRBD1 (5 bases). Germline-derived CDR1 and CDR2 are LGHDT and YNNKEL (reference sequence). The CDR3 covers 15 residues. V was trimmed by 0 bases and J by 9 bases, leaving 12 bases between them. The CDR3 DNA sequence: TGTGCCAGCAGCCAAGAGGGGGGAAGAGGTTCACCCCTCCACTTT. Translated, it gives CASSQEGGRGSPLHF.

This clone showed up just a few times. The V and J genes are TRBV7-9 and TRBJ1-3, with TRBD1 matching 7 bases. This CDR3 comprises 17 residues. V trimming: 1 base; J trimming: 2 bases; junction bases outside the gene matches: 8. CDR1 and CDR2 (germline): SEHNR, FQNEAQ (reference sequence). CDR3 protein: CASSLDLGRGTGNTIYF. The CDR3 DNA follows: TGTGCCAGCAGCTTAGATCTTGGCAGGGGGACTGGAAACACCATATATTTT.

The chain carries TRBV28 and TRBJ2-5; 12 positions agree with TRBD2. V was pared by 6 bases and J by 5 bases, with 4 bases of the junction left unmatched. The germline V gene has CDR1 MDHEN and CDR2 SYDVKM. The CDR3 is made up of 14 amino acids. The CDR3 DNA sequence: TGTGCCAGCAGCCTAGCGGGGGGGCAGGAGACCCAGTACTTC. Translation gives CASSLAGGQETQYF.

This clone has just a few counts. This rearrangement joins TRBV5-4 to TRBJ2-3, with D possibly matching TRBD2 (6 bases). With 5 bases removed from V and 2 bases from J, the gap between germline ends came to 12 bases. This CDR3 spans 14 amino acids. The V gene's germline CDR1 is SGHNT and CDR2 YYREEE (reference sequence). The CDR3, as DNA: TGTGCCAGCAGTTCCGGGACTGTCACAGATACGCAGTATTTT. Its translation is CASSSGTVTDTQYF.

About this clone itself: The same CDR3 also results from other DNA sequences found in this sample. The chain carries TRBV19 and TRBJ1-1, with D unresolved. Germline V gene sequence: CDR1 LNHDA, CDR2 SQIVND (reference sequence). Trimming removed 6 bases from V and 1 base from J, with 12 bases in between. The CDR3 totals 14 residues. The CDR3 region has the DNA TGTGCCAGTAGAACTTTGACGGGGAACACTGAAGCTTTCTTT. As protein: CASRTLTGNTEAFF.

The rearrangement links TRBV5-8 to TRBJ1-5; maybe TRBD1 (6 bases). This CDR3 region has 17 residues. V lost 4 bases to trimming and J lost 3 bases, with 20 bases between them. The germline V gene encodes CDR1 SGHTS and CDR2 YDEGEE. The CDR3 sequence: CASSRSGTGTVNQPQHF. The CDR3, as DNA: TGTGCCAGCAGCCGAAGCGGTACAGGGACCGTCAATCAGCCCCAGCATTTT.

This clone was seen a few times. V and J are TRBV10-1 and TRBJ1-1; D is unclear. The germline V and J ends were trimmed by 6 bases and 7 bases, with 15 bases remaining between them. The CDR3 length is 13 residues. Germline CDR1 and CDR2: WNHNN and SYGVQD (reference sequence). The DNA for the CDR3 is TGCGCCAGCAGGCCGAGTACGGGATTTGAAGCTTTCTTT. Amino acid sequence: CASRPSTGFEAFF.

The CDR3 sequence is CASSIQGNYGYTF. The CDR3 DNA follows: TGTGCCAGCAGCATACAGGGGAACTATGGCTACACCTTC. This chain uses TRBV9 with TRBJ1-2; 7 nucleotides match TRBD1. CDR1 and CDR2 (germline): SGDLS, YYNGEE. V was pared by 4 bases and J by 2 bases, with 2 bases of the junction left unmatched. This CDR3 contains 13 residues.

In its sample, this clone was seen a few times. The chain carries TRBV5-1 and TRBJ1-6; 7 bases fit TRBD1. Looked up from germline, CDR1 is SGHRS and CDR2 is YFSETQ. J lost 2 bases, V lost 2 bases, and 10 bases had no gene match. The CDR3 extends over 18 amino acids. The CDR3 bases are TGCGCCAGCAGCTTTATGGCCCCGGGACAGACCTATAATTCACCCCTCCACTTT. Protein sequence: CASSFMAPGQTYNSPLHF.

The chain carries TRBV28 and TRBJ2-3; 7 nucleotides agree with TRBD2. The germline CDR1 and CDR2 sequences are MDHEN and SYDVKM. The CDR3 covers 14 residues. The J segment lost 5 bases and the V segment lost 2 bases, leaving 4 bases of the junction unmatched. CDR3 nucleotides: TGTGCCAGCAGTTTAAGGCGGGGGAAAGATACGCAGTATTTT. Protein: CASSLRRGKDTQYF.

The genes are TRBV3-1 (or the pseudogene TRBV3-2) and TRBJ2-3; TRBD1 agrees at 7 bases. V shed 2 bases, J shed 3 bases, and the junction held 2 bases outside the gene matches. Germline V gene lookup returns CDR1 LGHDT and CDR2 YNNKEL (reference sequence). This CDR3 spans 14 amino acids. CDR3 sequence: CASSQLQGTDTQYF. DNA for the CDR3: TGTGCCAGCAGCCAATTACAGGGGACAGATACGCAGTATTTT.

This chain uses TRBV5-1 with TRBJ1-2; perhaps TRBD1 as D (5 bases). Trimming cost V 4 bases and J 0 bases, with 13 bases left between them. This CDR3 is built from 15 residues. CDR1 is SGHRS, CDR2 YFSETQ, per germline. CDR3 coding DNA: TGCGCCAGCAGCCGTACAGGTCCTGCTAACTATGGCTACACCTTC. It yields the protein CASSRTGPANYGYTF.

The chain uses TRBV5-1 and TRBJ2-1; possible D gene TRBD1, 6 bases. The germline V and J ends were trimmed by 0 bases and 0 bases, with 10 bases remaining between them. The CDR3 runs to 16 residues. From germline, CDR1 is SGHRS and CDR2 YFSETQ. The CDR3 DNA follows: TGCGCCAGCAGCTTGGGTGGGGGCAACTCCTACAATGAGCAGTTCTTC. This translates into CASSLGGGNSYNEQFF. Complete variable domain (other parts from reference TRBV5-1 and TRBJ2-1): KAGVTQTPRYLIKTRGQQVTLSCSPISGHRSVSWYQQTPGQGLQFLFEYFSETQRNKGNFPGRFSGRQFSNSRSEMNVSTLELGDSALYLCASSLGGGNSYNEQFFGPGTRLTVL.

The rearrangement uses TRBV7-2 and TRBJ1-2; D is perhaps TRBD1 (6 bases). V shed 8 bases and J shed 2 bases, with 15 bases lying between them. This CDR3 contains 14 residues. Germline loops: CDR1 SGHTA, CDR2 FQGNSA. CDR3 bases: TGTGCCAGCTCGTACTCCGGGACAAACTATGGCTACACCTTC. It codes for CASSYSGTNYGYTF.

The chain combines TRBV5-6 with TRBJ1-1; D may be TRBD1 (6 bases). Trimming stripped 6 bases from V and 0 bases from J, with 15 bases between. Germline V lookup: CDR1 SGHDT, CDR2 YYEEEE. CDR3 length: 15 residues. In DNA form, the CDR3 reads TGTGCCAGCAAAGATACAGGGCAAATGAACACTGAAGCTTTCTTT. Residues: CASKDTGQMNTEAFF.

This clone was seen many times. The CDR3 sequence is CASSPGDVDQETQYF. The DNA of the CDR3 is TGTGCCAGCAGCCCGGGGGACGTGGACCAAGAGACCCAGTACTTC. The chain recombines TRBV4-2 with TRBJ2-5, with D possibly TRBD2 on 6 matching bases. CDR1 LGHNA and CDR2 YNFKEQ come from the germline V gene. V was cut by 4 bases and J by 0 bases, with 12 bases left in between. The CDR3 is 15 residues long.

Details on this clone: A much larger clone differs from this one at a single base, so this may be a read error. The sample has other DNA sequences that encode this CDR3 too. The CDR3: CASSRQGTGNTIYF. The CDR3 DNA is TGTGCCAGCAGCCGACAGGGGACTGGAAACACCATATATTTT. The chain links TRBV3-1 (or the pseudogene TRBV3-2) to TRBJ1-3, with TRBD1 identical over 8 bases. This CDR3 contains 14 residues. With V trimmed by 4 bases and J by 2 bases, 1 base remained unmatched. Germline V gene sequence: CDR1 LGHDT, CDR2 YNNKEL (reference sequence).

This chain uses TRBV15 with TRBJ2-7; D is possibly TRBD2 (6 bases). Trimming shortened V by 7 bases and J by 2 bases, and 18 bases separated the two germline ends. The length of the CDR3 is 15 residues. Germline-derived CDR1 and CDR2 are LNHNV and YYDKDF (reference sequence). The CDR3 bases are TGTGCCACCAACCAGGGCGGTGGGGGGACCTACGAGCAGTACGTC. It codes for CATNQGGGGTYEQYV.

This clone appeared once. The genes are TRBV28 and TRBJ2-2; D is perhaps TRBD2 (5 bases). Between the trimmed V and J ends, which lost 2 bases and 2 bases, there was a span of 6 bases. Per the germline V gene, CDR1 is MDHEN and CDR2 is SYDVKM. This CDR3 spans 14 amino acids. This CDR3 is CASSLAGNTGELFF. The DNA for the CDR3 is TGTGCCAGCAGTTTAGCGGGCAACACCGGGGAGCTGTTTTTT.

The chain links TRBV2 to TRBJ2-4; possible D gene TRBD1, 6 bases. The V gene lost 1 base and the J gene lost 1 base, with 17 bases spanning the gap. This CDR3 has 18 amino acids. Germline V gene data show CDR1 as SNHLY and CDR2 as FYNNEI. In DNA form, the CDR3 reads TGTGCCAGCAGTGAAGGTCCCGGGACAACCCGGGCCAAAAACATTCAGTACTTC. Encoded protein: CASSEGPGTTRAKNIQYF.

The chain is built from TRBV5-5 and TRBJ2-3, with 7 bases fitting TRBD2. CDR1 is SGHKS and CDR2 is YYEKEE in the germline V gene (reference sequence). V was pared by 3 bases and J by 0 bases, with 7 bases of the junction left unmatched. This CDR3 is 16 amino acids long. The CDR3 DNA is TGTGCCAGCAGCTCCGTAGCGGGCTCTAGCACAGATACGCAGTATTTT. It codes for CASSSVAGSSTDTQYF.

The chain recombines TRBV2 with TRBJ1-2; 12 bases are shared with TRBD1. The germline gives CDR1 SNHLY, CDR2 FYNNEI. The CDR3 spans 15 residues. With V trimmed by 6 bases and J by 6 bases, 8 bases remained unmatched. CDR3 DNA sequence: TGTGCCAGCAGCGTCCCGGGACAGGGGGCGAATGGCTACACCTTC. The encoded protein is CASSVPGQGANGYTF.

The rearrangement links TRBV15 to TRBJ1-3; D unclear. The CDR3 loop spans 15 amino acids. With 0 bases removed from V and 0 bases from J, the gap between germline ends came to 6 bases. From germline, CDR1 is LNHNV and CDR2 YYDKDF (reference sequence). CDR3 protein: CATSRETVSGNTIYF. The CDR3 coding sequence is TGTGCCACCAGCAGAGAGACTGTCTCTGGAAACACCATATATTTT.

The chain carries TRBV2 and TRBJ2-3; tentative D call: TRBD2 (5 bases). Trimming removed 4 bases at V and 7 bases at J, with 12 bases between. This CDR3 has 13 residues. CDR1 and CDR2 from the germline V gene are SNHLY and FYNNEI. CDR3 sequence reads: CASSGGQLNTQYF. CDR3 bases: TGTGCCAGCAGTGGAGGGCAGCTCAATACGCAGTATTTT.

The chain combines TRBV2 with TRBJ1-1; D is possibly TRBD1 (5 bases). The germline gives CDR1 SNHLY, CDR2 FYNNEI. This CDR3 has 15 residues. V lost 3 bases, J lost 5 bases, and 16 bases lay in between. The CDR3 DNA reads TGTGCCAGCAGTGACTACCGACCTGGGACTACTGAAGCTTTCTTT. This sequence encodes CASSDYRPGTTEAFF.

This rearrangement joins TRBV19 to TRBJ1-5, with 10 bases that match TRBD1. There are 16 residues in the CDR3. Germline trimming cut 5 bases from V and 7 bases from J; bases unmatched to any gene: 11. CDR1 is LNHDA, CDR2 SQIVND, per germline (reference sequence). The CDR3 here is CASSRRDRGAGQPQHF. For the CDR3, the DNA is TGTGCCAGTAGTCGACGGGACAGGGGAGCAGGGCAGCCCCAGCATTTT.

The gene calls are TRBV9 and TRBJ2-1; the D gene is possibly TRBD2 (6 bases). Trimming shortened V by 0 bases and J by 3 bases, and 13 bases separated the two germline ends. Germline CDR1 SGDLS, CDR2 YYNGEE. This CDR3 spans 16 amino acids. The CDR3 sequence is CASSVGDPAGYNEQFF. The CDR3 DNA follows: TGTGCCAGCAGCGTAGGAGATCCAGCGGGCTACAATGAGCAGTTCTTC.

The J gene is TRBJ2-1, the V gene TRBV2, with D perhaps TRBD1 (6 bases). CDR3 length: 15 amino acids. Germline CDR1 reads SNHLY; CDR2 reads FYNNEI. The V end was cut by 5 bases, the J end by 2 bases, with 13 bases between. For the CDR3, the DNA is TGTGCCAGCAGTCAGGGGTGGGACCCCTACAATGAGCAGTTCTTC. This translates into CASSQGWDPYNEQFF.

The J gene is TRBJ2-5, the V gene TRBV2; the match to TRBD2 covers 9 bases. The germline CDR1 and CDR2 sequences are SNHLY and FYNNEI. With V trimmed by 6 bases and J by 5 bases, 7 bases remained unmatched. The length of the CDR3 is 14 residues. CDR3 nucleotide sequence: TGTGCCAGCAGGCTAGGGACTAGCAGCGAGACCCAGTACTTC. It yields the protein CASRLGTSSETQYF.